Below are 17 T cell receptor beta chains sequenced from a single sample in a study of blood T cell repertoires in COVID-19. Generated by immunoSEQ multiplex PCR, the TCRdb table keeps only in-frame clones and is missing some. The sample holds 200,000 to 250,000 clones, roughly 89% seen once. The source material was peripheral blood. Receptors were obtained from a man aged 55-75 years who had recovered from COVID-19.

This chain's CDR3 is CAITGTDGYTF. Written as DNA, the CDR3 is TGTGCCATCACGGGGACAGATGGCTACACCTTC. The chain links TRBV10-3 to TRBJ1-2; 7 positions match TRBD1. CDR1 ENHRY and CDR2 SYGVKD come from the germline V gene. V lost 7 bases to trimming and J lost 6 bases; unmatched junction nucleotides: 2. This CDR3 is built from 11 residues.

In nucleotides, the CDR3 is TGTGCTAGTGGTTTGGTACGCACGGGTAGGGGGACTGAAGCTTTCTTT. It translates to CASGLVRTGRGTEAFF. The genes are TRBV12-5 and TRBJ1-1; tentative D call: TRBD1 (6 bases). Looked up from germline, CDR1 is LGHNT and CDR2 is FRNRAP. V was pared by 0 bases and J by 5 bases, with 16 bases between. The CDR3 is 16 amino acids.

J is TRBJ2-5 and V is TRBV6-2 or TRBV6-3; TRBD1 agrees at 8 bases. V lost 0 bases to trimming and J lost 10 bases; unmatched junction nucleotides: 7. CDR1 MNHEY and CDR2 SVGEGT come from the germline V gene. CDR3 length: 14 amino acids. The CDR3 DNA follows: TGTGCCAGCAGTTACTCGCAGGACAGGGTAGACCAGTACTTC. Its translation: CASSYSQDRVDQYF.

The chain couples TRBV15 to TRBJ2-1; 10 nucleotides agree with TRBD2. Germline V CDR1 and CDR2: LNHNV, YYDKDF (reference sequence). This CDR3 has 16 amino acids. With 3 bases clipped from V and 7 bases from J, the junction kept 9 bases outside the gene matches. The CDR3 bases are TGTGCCACCAGCAGGGAACTAGCGGGACTTGGAAATGAGCAGTTCTTC. As protein: CATSRELAGLGNEQFF.

The rearrangement links TRBV28 to TRBJ1-5; D remains ambiguous. CDR3 length: 16 amino acids. V shed 3 bases and J shed 0 bases, with 12 bases lying between them. Germline V gene data show CDR1 as MDHEN and CDR2 as SYDVKM. CDR3 in DNA: TGTGCCAGCAGTTTCCGAAGTCCCTATAGCAATCAGCCCCAGCATTTT. Amino acids: CASSFRSPYSNQPQHF.

The chain joins TRBV5-6 to TRBJ1-4; tentative D call: TRBD1 (5 bases). This CDR3 is built from 13 residues. The germline CDR1 and CDR2 sequences are SGHDT and YYEEEE. V was trimmed by 4 bases and J by 8 bases, leaving 12 bases between them. As DNA, the CDR3 is TGTGCCAGCAGCACGGGACTTGGGGAAAAACTGTTTTTT. Residues: CASSTGLGEKLFF.

The chain couples TRBV7-3 to TRBJ1-2, with D possibly matching TRBD1 (5 bases). The CDR3 length is 13 residues. The germline gives CDR1 SGHTA, CDR2 FQGTGA. V was clipped by 5 bases and J by 4 bases, with 11 bases between them. CDR3 bases: TGTGCCAGCAGCCCCGACAGATCCTATGGCTACACCTTC. This sequence encodes CASSPDRSYGYTF.

This clone came up once. V is TRBV28 and J is TRBJ2-1, with D maybe TRBD2 (6 bases). Trimming took 6 bases from V and 3 from J, leaving 15 bases between them. This CDR3 comprises 15 residues. Per germline, CDR1 MDHEN and CDR2 SYDVKM. This CDR3 reads CASSLGGQGYNEQFF. CDR3 nucleotide sequence: TGTGCCAGCAGCCTCGGGGGTCAGGGCTACAATGAGCAGTTCTTC.

The gene calls are TRBV11-2 and TRBJ2-7; tentative D call: TRBD1 (5 bases). Germline loops: CDR1 SGHAT, CDR2 FQNNGV. V shed 4 bases and J shed 4 bases, with 8 bases lying between them. This CDR3 spans 12 amino acids. The DNA of the CDR3 is TGTGCCAGCAGCTCCTCAGGGTACGAGCAGTACTTC. It yields the protein CASSSSGYEQYF.

This chain connects TRBV5-4 to TRBJ2-1, with D unresolved. The V gene's germline CDR1 is SGHNT and CDR2 YYREEE (reference sequence). The CDR3 is 13 amino acids. V was pared by 4 bases and J by 7 bases, with 12 bases between. The DNA of the CDR3 is TGTGCCAGCAGCCCCGACTCAATTAATGAGCAGTTCTTC. Protein sequence: CASSPDSINEQFF.

The chain joins TRBV6-5 to TRBJ1-2, with TRBD1 identical over 9 bases. Germline V lookup: CDR1 MNHEY, CDR2 SVGAGI. V was clipped by 6 bases and J by 6 bases; unmatched bases: 8. The CDR3 contains 14 residues. In nucleotides, the CDR3 is TGTGCCAGCAGGCTTACCGGGACAGGGAATGGCTACACCTTC. Its protein product is CASRLTGTGNGYTF.

The V gene is TRBV9, the J gene TRBJ1-1, with TRBD1 matching 7 bases. J gave up 0 bases and V 3 bases, and 11 bases lay outside the gene matches. The CDR3 sequence is 17 residues long. CDR1 and CDR2 from the germline V gene are SGDLS and YYNGEE. Written as DNA, the CDR3 is TGTGCCAGCAGCGCGAGCCTGGACAGGCCCGTGAACACTGAAGCTTTCTTT. Translating gives CASSASLDRPVNTEAFF.

This clone was found once. The chain couples TRBV3-1 (or the pseudogene TRBV3-2) to TRBJ2-5, with unresolved D. CDR1 and CDR2 from the germline V gene are LGHDT and YNNKEL (reference sequence). Deletions cut 2 bases from V and 5 bases from J, with 9 bases between. The CDR3 runs to 13 residues. CDR3 protein: CASSQSYGETQYF. In nucleotides, the CDR3 is TGTGCCAGCAGCCAATCTTACGGGGAGACCCAGTACTTC.

The chain recombines TRBV30 with TRBJ1-3; no reliable D call. From germline, CDR1 is GTSNPN and CDR2 SVGIG (reference sequence). V lost 4 bases, J lost 1 base, and 5 bases lay in between. The CDR3 length is 12 residues. The CDR3 DNA follows: TGTGCCTGGAAACAGTCTGGAAACACCATATATTTT. Its protein is CAWKQSGNTIYF.

The chain links TRBV5-1 to TRBJ2-3; D is possibly TRBD2 (6 bases). The CDR3 covers 16 residues. V lost 0 bases, J lost 0 bases, and 11 bases lay in between. Looked up from germline, CDR1 is SGHRS and CDR2 is YFSETQ. As DNA, the CDR3 is TGCGCCAGCAGCTTGGCGAAGCGGGCTAGCACAGATACGCAGTATTTT. Amino acid sequence: CASSLAKRASTDTQYF.

The chain is built from TRBV5-1 and TRBJ2-7; tentatively, D is TRBD1 (5 bases). Germline CDR1 is SGHRS and CDR2 is YFSETQ. V lost 0 bases to trimming and J lost 3 bases, with 13 bases between them. The CDR3 has 15 residues. Here the CDR3 reads CASSLGQRPIYEQYF. CDR3 in DNA: TGCGCCAGCAGCTTGGGACAGAGACCTATCTACGAGCAGTACTTC.

The chain recombines TRBV24-1 with TRBJ2-1; tentative D call: TRBD1 (7 bases). The CDR3 consists of 18 residues. V gave up 3 bases and J gave up 8 bases, with 25 bases separating them. Germline V lookup: CDR1 KGHDR, CDR2 SFDVKD. The CDR3 nucleotides are TGTGCCACCAGTGATACCCAATTGTCGGCAGGGGGGTCCCATGAGCAGTTCTTC. Translated: CATSDTQLSAGGSHEQFF.